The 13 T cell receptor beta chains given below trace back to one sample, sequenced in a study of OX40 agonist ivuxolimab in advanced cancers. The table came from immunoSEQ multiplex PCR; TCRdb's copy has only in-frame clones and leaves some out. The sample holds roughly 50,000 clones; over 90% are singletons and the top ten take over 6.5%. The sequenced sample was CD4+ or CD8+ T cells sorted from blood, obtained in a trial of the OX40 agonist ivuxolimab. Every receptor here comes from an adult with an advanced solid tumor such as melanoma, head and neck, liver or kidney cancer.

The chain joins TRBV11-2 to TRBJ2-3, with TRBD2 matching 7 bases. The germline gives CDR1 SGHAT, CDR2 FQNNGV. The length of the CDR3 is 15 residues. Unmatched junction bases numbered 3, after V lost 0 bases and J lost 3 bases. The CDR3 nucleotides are TGTGCCAGCAGCTTAGACGCAGCGGGGACAGATACGCAGTATTTT. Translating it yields CASSLDAAGTDTQYF.

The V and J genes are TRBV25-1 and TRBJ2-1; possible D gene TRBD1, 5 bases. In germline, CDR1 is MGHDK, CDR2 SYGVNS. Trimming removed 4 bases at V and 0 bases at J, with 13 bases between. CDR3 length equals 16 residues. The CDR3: CASSANRGRSYNEQFF. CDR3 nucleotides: TGTGCCAGCAGTGCAAATAGGGGTCGCTCCTACAATGAGCAGTTCTTC.

CDR3 residues: CASSASSSEAFF. CDR3 nucleotides: TGTGCCAGCAGCGCGTCGTCCTCTGAAGCTTTCTTT. The rearrangement joins TRBV7-9 to TRBJ1-1; no clear D gene. V lost 5 bases to trimming and J lost 6 bases, with 10 bases between them. The germline V gene has CDR1 SEHNR and CDR2 FQNEAQ (reference sequence). The CDR3 loop spans 12 amino acids.

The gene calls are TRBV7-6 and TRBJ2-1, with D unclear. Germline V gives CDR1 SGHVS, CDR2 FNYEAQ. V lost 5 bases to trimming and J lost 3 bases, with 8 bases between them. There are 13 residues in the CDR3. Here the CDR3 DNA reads TGTGCCAGCAGCGCCTGGGGCTACAATGAGCAGTTCTTC. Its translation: CASSAWGYNEQFF.

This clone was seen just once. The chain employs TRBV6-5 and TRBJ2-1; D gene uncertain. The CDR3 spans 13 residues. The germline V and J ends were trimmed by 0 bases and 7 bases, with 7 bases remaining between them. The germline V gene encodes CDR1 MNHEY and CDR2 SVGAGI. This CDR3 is CASSYSNGNEQFF. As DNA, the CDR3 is TGTGCCAGCAGTTACTCGAATGGAAATGAGCAGTTCTTC.

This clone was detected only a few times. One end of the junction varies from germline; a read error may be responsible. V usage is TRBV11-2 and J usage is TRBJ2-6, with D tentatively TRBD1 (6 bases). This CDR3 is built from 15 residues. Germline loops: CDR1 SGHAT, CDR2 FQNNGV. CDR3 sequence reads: CASTLSGAGANVLTF. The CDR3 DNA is TGTGCCAGCACCTTATCAGGGGCTGGGGCCAACGTCCTGACTTTC. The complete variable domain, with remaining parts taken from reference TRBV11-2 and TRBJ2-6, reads EAGVAQSPRYKIIEKRQSVAFWCNPISGHATLYWYQQILGQGPKLLIQFQNNGVVDDSQLPKDRFSAERLKGVDSTLKIQPAKLEDSAVYLCASTLSGAGANVLTFGAGSRLTVL.

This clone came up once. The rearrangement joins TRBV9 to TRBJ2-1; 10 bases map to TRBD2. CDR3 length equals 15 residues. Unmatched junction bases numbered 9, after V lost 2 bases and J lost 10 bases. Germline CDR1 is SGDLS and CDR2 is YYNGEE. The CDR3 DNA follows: TGTGCCAGCAGCGTCCCTAGCGGGGGTCTCGCCGAGCAGTTCTTC. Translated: CASSVPSGGLAEQFF.

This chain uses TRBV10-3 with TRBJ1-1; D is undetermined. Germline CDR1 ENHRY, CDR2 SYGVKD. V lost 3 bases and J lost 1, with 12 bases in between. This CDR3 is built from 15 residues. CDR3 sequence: CAISDPQHGNTEAFF. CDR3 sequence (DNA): TGTGCCATCAGTGACCCACAACATGGGAACACTGAAGCTTTCTTT.

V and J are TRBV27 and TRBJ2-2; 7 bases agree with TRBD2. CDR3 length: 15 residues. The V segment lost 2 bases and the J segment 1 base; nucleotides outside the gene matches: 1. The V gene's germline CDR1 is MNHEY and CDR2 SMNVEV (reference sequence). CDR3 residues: CASSLVAGNTGELFF. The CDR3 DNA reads TGTGCCAGCAGTTTAGTAGCGGGGAACACCGGGGAGCTGTTTTTT.

CDR3 bases: TGCGCCAGCAGCCAAGGGGGGACAGAAAACGAGCAGTACTTC. Protein product: CASSQGGTENEQYF. The rearrangement links TRBV4-1 to TRBJ2-7, with 7 bases identical to TRBD1. Germline loops: CDR1 MGHRA, CDR2 YSYEKL. CDR3 length equals 14 residues. Germline trimming cut 1 base from V and 5 bases from J; bases unmatched to any gene: 5.

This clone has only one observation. In nucleotides, the CDR3 is TGCGCCAGCAGCTTGGGGCAGGGGGAAATTCTGAACACTGAAGCTTTCTTT. Protein: CASSLGQGEILNTEAFF. This chain joins TRBV5-1 and TRBJ1-1; TRBD1 matches at 7 bases. Germline CDR1 and CDR2: SGHRS and YFSETQ. V dropped 0 bases and J dropped 0; count of bases not matched to a gene: 8. The CDR3 runs 17 residues.

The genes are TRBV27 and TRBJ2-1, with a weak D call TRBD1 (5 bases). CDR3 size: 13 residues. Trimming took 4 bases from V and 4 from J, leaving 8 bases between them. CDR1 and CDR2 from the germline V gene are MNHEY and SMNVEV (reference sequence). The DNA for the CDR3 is TGTGCCAGCAGTTCAGGGCGGTACAATGAGCAGTTCTTC. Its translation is CASSSGRYNEQFF.

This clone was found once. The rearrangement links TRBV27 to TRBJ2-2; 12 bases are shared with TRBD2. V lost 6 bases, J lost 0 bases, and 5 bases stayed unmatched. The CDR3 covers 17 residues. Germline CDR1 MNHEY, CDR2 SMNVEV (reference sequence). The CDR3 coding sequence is TGTGCCAGCAGCACACTAGCGGGGGGACCGAACACCGGGGAGCTGTTTTTT. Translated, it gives CASSTLAGGPNTGELFF.